This is a list of T cell receptor beta chains from one sample in a study of cytomegalovirus exposure and HLA in healthy donors. Sequenced by immunoSEQ multiplex PCR; TCRdb stores in-frame clones only, minus some. The sample shows nearly 110,000 clones, more than 65% of them seen only once. Sequencing was done on a sample of PBMCs. All receptors derive from a woman aged 50 to 65 in good health and CMV-seropositive. CDR3s include the opening cysteine and the closing phenylalanine or tryptophan. D genes are given only for firm matches. Rows may omit the clone size; those that give it use once, few, many or a size class.

>.|TRBJ2-7|.|TRBV6-5
TGTGCCAGCAGCCCACAGGGTACCTACGAGCAGTACTTC
CASSPQGTYEQYF
>.|TRBJ2-1|.|TRBV7-9
TGTGCCAGCAGCCACCCGACCGTACTAGCCCCGAGCTCCTACAATGAGCAGTTCTTC
CASSHPTVLAPSSYNEQFF
>.|TRBJ1-1|.|TRBV5-1
TGCGCCAGCAGCTTGGGGCGGCTGAACACTGAAGCTTTCTTT
CASSLGRLNTEAFF
>TRBD1|TRBJ1-2|.|TRBV27
TGTGCCAGCAGTTTATCTCCCGGGACAGCGAACTATGGCTACACCTTC
CASSLSPGTANYGYTF
>.|TRBJ1-5|.|TRBV11-3
TGTGCCAGCAGCGCCCATGCCGGGGGAGCCAACATTCTAAATCAGCCCCAGCATTTT
CASSAHAGGANILNQPQHF
>.|TRBJ1-2|.|TRBV28
TGTGCCAGCAGTTTACCGCCCGGGGGGAGGGGAAGTCGCTACACCTTC
CASSLPPGGRGSRYTF
>TRBD2|TRBJ2-7|.|TRBV5-1
TGCGCCAGCAGCTTGTCGGGGGGGAGATACGAGCAGTACTTC
CASSLSGGRYEQYF
>TRBD1|TRBJ1-2|.|TRBV6-5
TGTGCCAGCAGTAGGGGACAGGGCTATGGCTACACCTTC
CASSRGQGYGYTF
>TRBD2|TRBJ2-5|.|TRBV11-1
TGTGCCAGCAGCCCCGAGCGGGGGGGATGGGAGACCCAGTACTTC
CASSPERGGWETQYF
>.|TRBJ2-3|.|TRBV7-7
TGTGCCAGCAGCTCCGGGGGGCCAGATACGCAGTATTTT
CASSSGGPDTQYF
>.|TRBJ2-2|.|TRBV9
TGTGCCAGCAGCGTAGGACCTCGACTAGGAAGCACCGGGGAGCTGTTTTTT
CASSVGPRLGSTGELFF
>TRBD2|TRBJ2-3|.|TRBV5-1
TGCGCCAGCAGCCTAAGCGGGGGGGCCGGCACAGATACGCAGTATTTT
CASSLSGGAGTDTQYF
>.|TRBJ2-1|.|TRBV2
TGTGCCAGCAGTGAAGAAGACAACCGGGGCAATGAGCAGTTCTTC
CASSEEDNRGNEQFF
>TRBD1|TRBJ2-7|.|TRBV7-8
TGTGCCAGCAGCTACGACAGGGGACGGTTCGAGCAGTACTTC
CASSYDRGRFEQYF
>TRBD2|TRBJ2-3|.|TRBV7-8
TGTGCCAGCAGCCCGCGGGGGGGGATTTGGGATACGCAGTATTTT
CASSPRGGIWDTQYF
>TRBD1|TRBJ1-4|many|TRBV6-1
TGTGCCAGCAGTTTACAGGGGTACGAAAAACTGTTTTTT
CASSLQGYEKLFF
>TRBD2|TRBJ2-3|.|TRBV27
TGTGCCAGCAGAAGCCTAGCGGGGGGGCCTCAGGGAGCAGATACGCAGTATTTT
CASRSLAGGPQGADTQYF
>TRBD2|TRBJ2-5|once|TRBV7-8
TGTGCCAGCAGCTTAGGAGCTAGCGGGGGTTTGCAAGAGACCCAGTACTTC
CASSLGASGGLQETQYF
>TRBD2|TRBJ2-1|few|TRBV19
TGTGCCAGTAGTCTCGATAGCGGGGGGTACAATGAGCAGTTCTTC
CASSLDSGGYNEQFF
>.|TRBJ2-1|.|TRBV6-6
TGTGCCACCATGGATGGAGGATCCTACAATGAGCAGTTCTTC
CATMDGGSYNEQFF
>.|TRBJ2-1|.|TRBV19
TGTGCCAGTAGTAGAGTTGCGGTTAACAATGAGCAGTTCTTC
CASSRVAVNNEQFF
>.|TRBJ2-2|.|TRBV6-5
TGTGCCAGCAGTTATGAGTTAACAGGGAGAAGGGAGCTGTTTTTT
CASSYELTGRRELFF
>.|TRBJ2-2|.|TRBV4-1
TGCGCCAGCAGCCCCCTGGGGGGTTCGAACACCGGGGAGCTGTTTTTT
CASSPLGGSNTGELFF
>TRBD2|TRBJ2-5|.|TRBV5-1
TGCGCCAGCAGCTCCCAACTAGCGGGGGAAGAGACCCAGTACTTC
CASSSQLAGEETQYF
>.|TRBJ1-6|.|TRBV6-5
TGTGCCAGCCGGGGTACGGGCTATAATTCACCCCTCCACTTT
CASRGTGYNSPLHF
>.|TRBJ1-4|few|TRBV2
TGTGCCAGCCTGACTACAGGGATCAGGGAAAAACTGTTTTTT
CASLTTGIREKLFF
>TRBD2|TRBJ2-1|.|TRBV11-2
TGTGCCAGCAGCTTTTTCCGGGGGGATGGGAATGAGCAGTTCTTC
CASSFFRGDGNEQFF
>.|TRBJ2-5|.|TRBV9
TGTGCCAGCAGCGTAGGTGGTAGCTGGGAGACCCAGTACTTC
CASSVGGSWETQYF
>TRBD2|TRBJ2-2|.|TRBV6-6
TGTGCCAGCAGCCGACCAAGCGGGGTGAACACCGGGGAGCTGTTTTTT
CASSRPSGVNTGELFF
>TRBD2|TRBJ2-5|.|TRBV9
TGTGCCAGCAGCGTAGGGCCCGGAGCGGGGGGACAAGAGACCCAGTACTTC
CASSVGPGAGGQETQYF
>.|TRBJ1-4|.|TRBV19
TGTGCCAGTAGTCTCAACTGGGACTCCGAGGAAAAACTGTTTTTT
CASSLNWDSEEKLFF
>.|TRBJ1-6|.|TRBV2
TGTGCCAGCAGTAAAGGACAGTATTCACCCCTCCACTTT
CASSKGQYSPLHF
>TRBD1|TRBJ2-2|.|TRBV5-5
TGTGCCAGCAGCCTACCGACAGGGCCCTTGAGCGCCGGCGGGCTGTTTTTT
CASSLPTGPLSAGGLFF
>.|TRBJ1-1|.|TRBV28
TGTGCCAGCAGTTTGTTAGGGGGCACTGAAGCTTTCTTT
CASSLLGGTEAFF
>TRBD2|TRBJ2-3|.|TRBV7-9
TGTGCCAGCAGCTTTCCGGGACTAGCGGGGAGCACAGATACGCAGTATTTT
CASSFPGLAGSTDTQYF
>.|TRBJ2-3|.|TRBV5-1
TGCGCCAGCAGCTCCCCCGCAGATACGCAGTATTTT
CASSSPADTQYF
>.|TRBJ2-7|.|TRBV28
TGTGCCAGCAGGTCAAGGGGTCGGTCCTACGAGCAGTACTTC
CASRSRGRSYEQYF
>.|TRBJ2-7|few|TRBV7-6
TGTGCCAGCAGCTCAGGGGTTTGGACCGAGCAGTACTTC
CASSSGVWTEQYF
>.|TRBJ1-4|few|TRBV6-1
TGTGCCAGCAGTCCCCGGACAGTGGCTAATGAAAAACTGTTTTTT
CASSPRTVANEKLFF
>.|TRBJ1-5|.|TRBV7-2
TGTGCCAGCAGCTTAGACAGGGTGGGCCAGCCCCAGCATTTT
CASSLDRVGQPQHF
>.|TRBJ2-2|.|TRBV18
TGTGCCAGTTCCACTATAGCTGCGGTGCTTAACACCGGGGAGCTGTTTTTT
CASSTIAAVLNTGELFF
>.|TRBJ1-5|.|TRBV2
TGTGCCAGCAGTGTACAGGGAATGTTTCAGCCCCAGCATTTT
CASSVQGMFQPQHF
>.|TRBJ2-7|.|TRBV5-4
TGTGCCAGCAGCGTATCCGGGAGCTACTCCTACGAGCAGTACTTC
CASSVSGSYSYEQYF
>.|TRBJ1-5|.|TRBV2
TGTGCCAGCACCAGAGATGGAGGGACGGGGCAGCCCCAGCATTTT
CASTRDGGTGQPQHF
>.|TRBJ1-5|once|TRBV27
TGTGCCAGCAGTAGAGAGGGGACACACCTAAATCAGCCCCAGCATTTT
CASSREGTHLNQPQHF
>.|TRBJ1-4|.|TRBV7-9
TGTGCCAGCAGCTTTTTGCAGGGGTGGGCTAATGAAAAACTGTTTTTT
CASSFLQGWANEKLFF
>.|TRBJ2-1|.|TRBV5-1
TGCGCCAGCAGCTTGGCCACAGACTACAATGAGCAGTTCTTC
CASSLATDYNEQFF
>TRBD1|TRBJ2-1|once|TRBV10-3
TGTGCCATCAGTACCAGATCGACGGGACAGCCAACCTACAATGAGCAGTTCTTC
CAISTRSTGQPTYNEQFF
>TRBD1|TRBJ2-7|.|TRBV5-1
TGCGCCAGCAGCACAAGGACAGGGGGAAACGGCGAGCAGTACTTC
CASSTRTGGNGEQYF
>.|TRBJ1-2|.|TRBV30
TGTGCCCACCAGTACCTCTATGGCTACACCTTC
CAHQYLYGYTF
>TRBD1|TRBJ2-1|.|TRBV27
TGTGCCAGCAGGACGGGACAGGGCGCGGGAGAGCAGTTCTTC
CASRTGQGAGEQFF